The clone carrying this T cell receptor beta chain has at least ten counts. No antigen is known for it. The data derive from a study of T-cell memory formation after mild COVID-19. Overall study: Largely, TCR clusters stayed within a single donor. The study, taken as a whole, reports: CD8+ contracting clones occupied EMRA, while CD4+ ones occupied mainly CM and EM. Pre-infection memory held some responding clones, suggesting pre-existing cross-reactive T cells responded.

The CDR3 has 14 amino acids. Trimming took 6 bases from V and 1 from J, leaving 12 bases between them. MiXCR was run by TCRdb on the 5' RACE reads, yielding one entry per CDR3 protein. The repertoire has just under 150,000 distinct CDR3 sequences, roughly 6.2% of them found once; the top ten carry 2% to 2.5%. Sample: PBMCs or a T cell subset sorted from them (not recorded which). The sequence came from an adult woman who had mild COVID-19 (a few samples of this study predate the infection). Cell type and time point are not known. The chain combines TRBV12-3 or TRBV12-4 with TRBJ1-1; D is perhaps TRBD1 (6 bases). In nucleotides, the CDR3 is TGTGCCAGCAGCGGGGGGGCAGCGAACACTGAAGCTTTCTTT. Its translation: CASSGGAANTEAFF.